Listed below are T cell receptor beta chains from one sample, sequenced in a study of spatial heterogeneity in lung cancer. TCRdb redid the calling of the 5' RACE reads with MiXCR, one entry per CDR3 protein. Among about 92,000 distinct CDR3 sequences listed, 12% were seen once. The sample consisted of PBMCs, taken at surgery. These receptors were collected from a male donor with early-stage non-small cell lung cancer. Each CDR3 is given with its conserved first and last residue. A D gene is named only where the DNA matches it firmly. For some rows the clone size is stated as once, few or many, or as a class when expanded; others skip it.

TRBJ2-3 TRBD2 TRBV2 few 16 TGTGCCAGCAGTGAGAGAGGACTAGCGGGAGCAGATACGCAGTATTTT CASSERGLAGADTQYF
TRBJ2-7 - TRBV7-2 - 14 TGTGCCAGCACTGGGGAGCCCAGCTCCTACGAGCAGTACTTC CASTGEPSSYEQYF
TRBJ2-1 - TRBV7-6 - 14 TGTGCCAGCAGCCCTTTACAAGCGGTCCAGGGGCAGTTCTTC CASSPLQAVQGQFF
TRBJ2-7 - TRBV5-1 - 15 TGCGCCAGCAGCTCAGACGGCTCGAGACAATACGAGCAGTACTTC CASSSDGSRQYEQYF
TRBJ2-5 - TRBV29-1 - 12 TGCAGCGTTGTTTTCGAAAAGGAGACCCAGTACTTC CSVVFEKETQYF
TRBJ2-3 TRBD1 TRBV11-3 few 13 TGTGCCAGCAGCCAGGACAGGGCAGATACGCAGTATTTT CASSQDRADTQYF
TRBJ2-7 - TRBV20-1 - 12 TGCAGTGCCTCGGACAACTCCTACGAGCAGTACTTC CSASDNSYEQYF
TRBJ2-5 TRBD1 TRBV10-3 - 16 TGTGCCATCAGTGGGCAGGACAGGGGAGGACAAGAGACCCAGTACTTC CAISGQDRGGQETQYF
TRBJ2-1 - TRBV30 few 13 TGTGCCTGGAGGAGGGACACCTACAATGAGCAGTTCTTC CAWRRDTYNEQFF
TRBJ1-6 - TRBV30 few 14 TGTGCCTGGAGTTTGGCAGGGATGGATTCACCCCTCCACTTT CAWSLAGMDSPLHF
TRBJ1-4 TRBD1 TRBV5-1 - 14 TGCGCCAGCAGTCCCGCGGGACAGAAAGAAAAACTGTTTTTT CASSPAGQKEKLFF